The 8 T cell receptor beta chains below come from one sample, sequenced in a study of shared clonotypes between healthy human individuals. Some clones are missing from TCRdb's copy, which holds only in-frame ones; the method was immunoSEQ multiplex PCR. The repertoire holds approximately 530,000 clones, with approximately 94% as singletons. Sequences were obtained from naive CD4+ T cells sorted from blood. Described subset: CD45RA+ positively selected. The receptor source for this set is a young woman in good health.

The chain couples TRBV28 to TRBJ2-7; 9 bases line up with TRBD2. The CDR3 has 19 amino acids. Germline-derived CDR1 and CDR2 are MDHEN and SYDVKM. J lost 2 bases, V lost 3 bases, and 17 bases had no gene match. The CDR3 region has the DNA TGTGCCAGCAGTTTCGATAGCGGACCGACTAGCGGCTTTACCTACGAGCAGTACTTC. It translates to CASSFDSGPTSGFTYEQYF.

This chain connects TRBV6-5 to TRBJ1-2; perhaps TRBD1 as D (6 bases). CDR3 size: 15 residues. From germline, CDR1 is MNHEY and CDR2 SVGAGI. With 4 bases removed from V and 2 bases from J, the gap between germline ends came to 14 bases. CDR3 nucleotide sequence: TGTGCCAGCAGTTGGGACAACCGCTACAACTATGGCTACACCTTC. It translates to CASSWDNRYNYGYTF.

The chain uses TRBV28 and TRBJ2-5; maybe TRBD2 (5 bases). Per the germline V gene, CDR1 is MDHEN and CDR2 is SYDVKM. CDR3 length: 14 amino acids. With 5 bases removed from V and 9 bases from J, the gap between germline ends came to 19 bases. The CDR3 spells CASSTTPLQEAQYF. The CDR3 bases are TGTGCCAGCAGTACCACCCCTCTGCAGGAGGCCCAGTACTTC.

V gene TRBV5-1 combines with J gene TRBJ1-2; 8 bases match TRBD1. There are 16 residues in the CDR3. Unmatched junction bases numbered 11, after V lost 3 bases and J lost 4 bases. Germline V gene lookup returns CDR1 SGHRS and CDR2 YFSETQ. The CDR3 coding sequence is TGCGCCAGCAGCTCCGGGACAGGCGAGTTCGTCTATGGCTACACCTTC. This codes for CASSSGTGEFVYGYTF. Supplemented by reference TRBV5-1 and TRBJ1-2, the full variable domain reads KAGVTQTPRYLIKTRGQQVTLSCSPISGHRSVSWYQQTPGQGLQFLFEYFSETQRNKGNFPGRFSGRQFSNSRSEMNVSTLELGDSALYLCASSSGTGEFVYGYTFGSGTRLTVV.

The chain combines TRBV5-1 with TRBJ2-1; a possible D gene is TRBD1 (5 bases). Germline loops: CDR1 SGHRS, CDR2 YFSETQ. V was pared by 4 bases and J by 2 bases, with 16 bases between. The CDR3 length is 16 residues. The CDR3 sequence is CASSERQRETYNEQFF. CDR3 nucleotide sequence: TGCGCCAGCAGCGAGAGACAGCGCGAGACCTACAATGAGCAGTTCTTC. Full variable domain (remainder filled in from reference TRBV5-1 and TRBJ2-1): KAGVTQTPRYLIKTRGQQVTLSCSPISGHRSVSWYQQTPGQGLQFLFEYFSETQRNKGNFPGRFSGRQFSNSRSEMNVSTLELGDSALYLCASSERQRETYNEQFFGPGTRLTVL.

This chain uses TRBV2 with TRBJ2-7; D uncertain. The V gene lost 1 base and the J gene lost 0 bases, with 7 bases spanning the gap. Germline V gene sequence: CDR1 SNHLY, CDR2 FYNNEI. CDR3 length: 14 residues. CDR3 DNA: TGTGCCAGCAGTGAAGGCAGGTTCTCCTACGAGCAGTACTTC. Encoded protein: CASSEGRFSYEQYF.

This clone was seen once. This rearrangement joins TRBV11-2 to TRBJ2-6, with D unclear. CDR3 length: 15 amino acids. The germline gives CDR1 SGHAT, CDR2 FQNNGV. Trimming left V 5 bases short and J 0 bases short, with 8 bases between. CDR3 sequence reads: CASSELTSGANVLTF. DNA for the CDR3: TGTGCCAGCAGCGAACTTACCTCTGGGGCCAACGTCCTGACTTTC.

This sequence joins TRBV11-3 and TRBJ1-2, with D maybe TRBD1 (6 bases). Germline V lookup: CDR1 SGHNT, CDR2 YENEEA. The length of the CDR3 is 13 residues. The germline V and J ends were trimmed by 5 bases and 8 bases, with 15 bases remaining between them. The CDR3 DNA follows: TGTGCCAGCAGCCCCCAGGGAGGGGGAGGCTACACCTTC. This encodes CASSPQGGGGYTF.